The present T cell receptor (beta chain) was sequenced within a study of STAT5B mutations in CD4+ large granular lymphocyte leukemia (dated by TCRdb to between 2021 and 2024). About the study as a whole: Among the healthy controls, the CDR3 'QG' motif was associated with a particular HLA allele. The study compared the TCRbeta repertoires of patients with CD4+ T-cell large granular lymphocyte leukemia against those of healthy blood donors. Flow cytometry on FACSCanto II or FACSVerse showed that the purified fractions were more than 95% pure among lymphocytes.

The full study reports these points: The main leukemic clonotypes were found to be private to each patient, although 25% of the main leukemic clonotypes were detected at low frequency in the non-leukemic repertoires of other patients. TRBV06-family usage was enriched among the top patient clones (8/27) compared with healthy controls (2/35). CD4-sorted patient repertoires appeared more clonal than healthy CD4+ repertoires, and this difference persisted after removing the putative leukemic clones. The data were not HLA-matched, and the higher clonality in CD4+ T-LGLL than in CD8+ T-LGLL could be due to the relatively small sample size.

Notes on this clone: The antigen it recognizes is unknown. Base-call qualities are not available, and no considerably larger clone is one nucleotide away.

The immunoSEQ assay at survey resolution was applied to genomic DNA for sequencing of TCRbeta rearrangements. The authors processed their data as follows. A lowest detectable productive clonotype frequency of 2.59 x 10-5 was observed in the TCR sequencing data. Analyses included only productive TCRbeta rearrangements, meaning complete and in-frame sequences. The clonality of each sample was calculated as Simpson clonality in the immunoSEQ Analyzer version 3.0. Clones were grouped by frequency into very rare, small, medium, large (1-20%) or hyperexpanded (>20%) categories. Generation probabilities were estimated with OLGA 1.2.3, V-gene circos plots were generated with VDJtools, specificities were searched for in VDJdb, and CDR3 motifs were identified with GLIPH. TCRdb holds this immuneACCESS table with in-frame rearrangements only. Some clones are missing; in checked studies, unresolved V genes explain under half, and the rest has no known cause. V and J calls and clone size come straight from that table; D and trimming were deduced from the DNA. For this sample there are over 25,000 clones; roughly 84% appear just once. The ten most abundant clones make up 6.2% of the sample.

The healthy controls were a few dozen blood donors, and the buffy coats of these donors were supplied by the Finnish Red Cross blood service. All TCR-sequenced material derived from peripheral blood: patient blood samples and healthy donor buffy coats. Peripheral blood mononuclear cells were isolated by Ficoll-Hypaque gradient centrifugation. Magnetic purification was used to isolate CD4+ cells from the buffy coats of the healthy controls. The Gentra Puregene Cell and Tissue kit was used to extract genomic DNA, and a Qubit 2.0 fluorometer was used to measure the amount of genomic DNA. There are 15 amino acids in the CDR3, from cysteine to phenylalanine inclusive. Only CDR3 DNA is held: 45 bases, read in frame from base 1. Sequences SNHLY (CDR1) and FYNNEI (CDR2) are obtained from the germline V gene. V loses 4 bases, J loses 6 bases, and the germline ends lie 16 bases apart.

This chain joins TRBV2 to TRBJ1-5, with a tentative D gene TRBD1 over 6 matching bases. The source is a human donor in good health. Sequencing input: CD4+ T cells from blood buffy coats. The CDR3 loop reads CASSGGGQQGQPQHF. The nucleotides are TGTGCCAGCAGTGGGGGGGGGCAGCAAGGTCAGCCCCAGCATTTT.